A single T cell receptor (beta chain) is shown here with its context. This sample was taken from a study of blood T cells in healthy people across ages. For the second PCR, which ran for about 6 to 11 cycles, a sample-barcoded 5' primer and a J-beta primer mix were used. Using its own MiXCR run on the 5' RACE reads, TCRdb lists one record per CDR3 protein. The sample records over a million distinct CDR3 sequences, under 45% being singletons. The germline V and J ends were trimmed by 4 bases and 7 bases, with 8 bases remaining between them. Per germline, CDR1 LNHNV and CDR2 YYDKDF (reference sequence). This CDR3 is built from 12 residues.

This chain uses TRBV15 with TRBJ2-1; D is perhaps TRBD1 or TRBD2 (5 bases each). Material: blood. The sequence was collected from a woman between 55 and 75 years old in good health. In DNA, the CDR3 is TGTGCCACCAGCATCGAGGGGAATGAGCAGTTCTTC. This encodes CATSIEGNEQFF.